A single sample gave rise to the 20 T cell receptor beta chains below, sequenced in a study of blood T cell repertoires in COVID-19. Clones were read by immunoSEQ multiplex PCR, and TCRdb kept only the in-frame ones, dropping some. The sample holds around 290,000 clones; approximately 90% are singletons and the top ten take roughly 2%. Sequencing used PBMCs or T cells enriched from blood (not recorded which). The receptors were gathered from an older woman in a cohort exposed to, infected with or recovered from COVID-19 (not recorded which).

This chain links TRBV28 with TRBJ2-7, with D maybe TRBD1 (6 bases). This CDR3 is built from 15 residues. Germline loops: CDR1 MDHEN, CDR2 SYDVKM. The germline V and J ends were trimmed by 2 bases and 2 bases, with 13 bases remaining between them. The CDR3 loop is CASSLGGRRPYEQYF. The CDR3 nucleotides are TGTGCCAGCAGTTTAGGGGGCAGAAGGCCCTACGAGCAGTACTTC.

The chain employs TRBV27 and TRBJ1-2, with 11 bases that match TRBD1. Unmatched junction bases numbered 2, after V lost 2 bases and J lost 6 bases. Looked up from germline, CDR1 is MNHEY and CDR2 is SMNVEV (reference sequence). This CDR3 comprises 14 residues. The CDR3 sequence: CASSLEGQGDGYTF. The CDR3 DNA reads TGTGCCAGCAGTTTAGAGGGACAGGGGGATGGCTACACCTTC.

V gene TRBV5-1 combines with J gene TRBJ2-6; TRBD2 might be the D (5 bases). The CDR3 sequence is 14 residues long. The V and J ends lost 7 bases and 4 bases respectively, with 12 bases between them. Germline loops: CDR1 SGHRS, CDR2 YFSETQ. DNA for the CDR3: TGCGCCAGCTCCCCGTCGGGGGGGGCCAACGTCCTGACTTTC. The encoded protein is CASSPSGGANVLTF.

This sequence joins TRBV4-1 and TRBJ1-4; TRBD1 aligns across 12 bases. CDR3 size: 15 residues. Germline lookup yields CDR1 MGHRA and CDR2 YSYEKL. The ends lost 4 bases at V and 8 bases at J; junction bases unmatched: 5. The CDR3 DNA reads as TGCGCCAGCAGCCTTACCGGGACAGGGGGCGAAAAACTGTTTTTT. Amino acid sequence: CASSLTGTGGEKLFF.

The chain employs TRBV10-3 and TRBJ2-1; 9 bases match TRBD2. The CDR3 length is 14 residues. Germline-derived CDR1 and CDR2 are ENHRY and SYGVKD. V shed 0 bases, J shed 10 bases, and the junction held 4 bases outside the gene matches. The CDR3 nucleotides are TGTGCCATCAGTGAGTCGACTAGCGGTAAGGAGCAGTTCTTC. Protein product: CAISESTSGKEQFF.

The chain couples TRBV9 to TRBJ1-2; D may be TRBD1 (6 bases). This CDR3 spans 14 amino acids. Trimming removed 0 bases from V and 7 bases from J, with 13 bases in between. Germline CDR1 SGDLS, CDR2 YYNGEE. This chain's CDR3 is CASSVEVQGGGYTF. CDR3 DNA sequence: TGTGCCAGCAGCGTAGAGGTACAGGGTGGTGGCTACACCTTC.

Notes on this clone: Other DNA sequences in the same sample also yield this CDR3. The genes are TRBV18 and TRBJ2-1, with D uncertain. Trimming shortened V by 3 bases and J by 5 bases, and 2 bases separated the two germline ends. This CDR3 spans 11 amino acids. Looked up from germline, CDR1 is KGHSH and CDR2 is LQKENI. This CDR3 reads CASSPNNEQFF. The CDR3 region has the DNA TGTGCCAGCTCACCCAACAATGAGCAGTTCTTC. Full variable domain (remainder filled in from reference TRBV18 and TRBJ2-1): NAGVMQNPRHLVRRRGQEARLRCSPMKGHSHVYWYRQLPEEGLKFMVYLQKENIIDESGMPKERFSAEFPKEGPSILRIQQVVRGDSAAYFCASSPNNEQFFGPGTRLTVL.

The chain employs TRBV7-8 and TRBJ2-7, with a possible D match to TRBD2 (6 bases). The V gene's germline CDR1 is SGHVS and CDR2 FQNEAQ. The CDR3 totals 15 residues. V was shortened by 2 bases and J by 3 bases, with 14 bases between the two germline ends. This CDR3 reads CASSLSGTLNYEQYF. CDR3 DNA sequence: TGTGCCAGCAGCTTATCCGGGACTCTAAACTACGAGCAGTACTTC.

This clone was recorded only once. The chain couples TRBV28 to TRBJ1-5; tentatively, D is TRBD1 (5 bases). The CDR3 has 15 residues. Between the trimmed V and J ends, which lost 4 bases and 2 bases, there was a span of 12 bases. Per the germline V gene, CDR1 is MDHEN and CDR2 is SYDVKM. The CDR3 DNA is TGTGCCAGCAGTTCCGGGGGTGAGGGCAATCAGCCCCAGCATTTT. Residues: CASSSGGEGNQPQHF.

This chain uses TRBV7-9 with TRBJ2-2; no clear D. Between the trimmed V and J ends, which lost 1 base and 6 bases, there was a span of 6 bases. Germline V lookup: CDR1 SEHNR, CDR2 FQNEAQ (reference sequence). The CDR3 extends over 13 amino acids. CDR3 in amino acids: CASSLGSSGELFF. Here the CDR3 DNA reads TGTGCCAGCAGCTTAGGTTCTTCCGGGGAGCTGTTTTTT. The variable domain in full, completed from reference TRBV7-9 and TRBJ2-2, reads DTGVSQNPRHKITKRGQNVTFRCDPISEHNRLYWYRQTLGQGPEFLTYFQNEAQLEKSRLLSDRFSAERPKGSFSTLEIQRTEQGDSAMYLCASSLGSSGELFFGEGSRLTVL.

The V and J genes are TRBV5-1 and TRBJ1-1; D remains unclear. Looked up from germline, CDR1 is SGHRS and CDR2 is YFSETQ. The CDR3 spans 14 residues. V was cut by 0 bases and J by 4 bases, with 10 bases left in between. Here the CDR3 DNA reads TGCGCCAGCAGCTTGGACGCCGGAGGCACTGAAGCTTTCTTT. It specifies CASSLDAGGTEAFF.

The chain uses TRBV28 and TRBJ2-1; D not certain. The CDR3 covers 13 residues. In germline, CDR1 is MDHEN, CDR2 SYDVKM. V was trimmed by 5 bases and J by 8 bases, leaving 13 bases between them. For the CDR3, the DNA is TGTGCCAGCAGTCGCTTGGAGAGATATGAGCAGTTCTTC. Translating gives CASSRLERYEQFF.

This chain connects TRBV6-5 to TRBJ2-7, with TRBD2 as a possible D gene (7 bases). This CDR3 is 12 amino acids long. Trimming pared 5 bases from V and 4 bases from J, leaving 9 bases between. Germline V gives CDR1 MNHEY, CDR2 SVGAGI. CDR3 nucleotide sequence: TGTGCCAGCAGTAAGGGGGGGTACGAGCAGTACTTC. Translated, it gives CASSKGGYEQYF.

The chain carries TRBV30 and TRBJ1-5; D call uncertain. Trimming cost V 2 bases and J 4 bases, with 12 bases left between them. The CDR3 length is 14 residues. Germline V gene lookup returns CDR1 GTSNPN and CDR2 SVGIG (reference sequence). CDR3 residues: CAWSTGGRNQPQHF. CDR3 nucleotide sequence: TGTGCCTGGAGTACGGGAGGACGAAATCAGCCCCAGCATTTT.

The gene calls are TRBV30 and TRBJ2-7; weak D call: TRBD2 (5 bases). The V end was cut by 4 bases, the J end by 5 bases, with 9 bases between. Germline values: CDR1 GTSNPN, CDR2 SVGIG (reference sequence). The CDR3 contains 11 residues. CDR3 DNA sequence: TGTGCCTGGACTAGCAGCGACGAGCAGTACTTC. It is translated as CAWTSSDEQYF.

The CDR3 DNA follows: TGCGCCAGCAGCTTGGAGACAGTCTCTGGAAACACCATATATTTT. This translates into CASSLETVSGNTIYF. The chain carries TRBV5-1 and TRBJ1-3; TRBD1 might be the D (5 bases). Trimming took 0 bases from V and 0 from J, leaving 7 bases between them. The CDR3 has 15 residues. Looked up from germline, CDR1 is SGHRS and CDR2 is YFSETQ.

This chain uses TRBV5-6 with TRBJ2-5; 11 bases match TRBD2. Germline CDR1 reads SGHDT; CDR2 reads YYEEEE. Trimming took 0 bases from V and 1 from J; bases not matched to a gene: 2. The CDR3 is made up of 16 amino acids. CDR3 DNA: TGTGCCAGCAGCTTGGGACTAGCGGGGACCCAAGAGACCCAGTACTTC. Its protein product is CASSLGLAGTQETQYF.

The V gene is TRBV6-5, the J gene TRBJ1-3; 7 bases are shared with TRBD1. After removal of 6 bases from V and 2 bases from J, the junction contained 7 bases not matched to a gene. The CDR3 has 15 residues. Germline assignment: CDR1 MNHEY and CDR2 SVGAGI. The CDR3 DNA follows: TGTGCCAGCAGCCCACAGGGGTTCGCTGGAAACACCATATATTTT. This gives the protein CASSPQGFAGNTIYF.

The genes are TRBV27 and TRBJ2-7, with TRBD1 matching over 10 bases. Germline V gene data show CDR1 as MNHEY and CDR2 as SMNVEV (reference sequence). The CDR3 length is 16 residues. V lost 5 bases, J lost 1 base, and 8 bases stayed unmatched. CDR3 bases: TGTGCCAGCAGTGGACCCGGGACAGGGGCATCCTACGAGCAGTACTTC. This sequence encodes CASSGPGTGASYEQYF.

CDR3 sequence: CGAGRSNQPQHF. The CDR3 DNA sequence: TGTGGGGCAGGGCGTAGCAATCAGCCCCAGCATTTT. The chain employs TRBV28 and TRBJ1-5; weak D call: TRBD1 (5 bases). The CDR3 consists of 12 residues. Germline V gives CDR1 MDHEN, CDR2 SYDVKM.